Described below is a single TCR beta chain sequence and its context. This specimen comes from a study of blood T cell repertoires in COVID-19. Study overall: Sources were T cells, B-cell-depleted T cells, or PBMCs; the material itself was cDNA or gDNA.

Original processing methods: Amplification of reference gene primers was used by the study to estimate nucleated cell counts. Repertoires were generated with immunoSEQ multiplex PCR, while TCRdb's copy carries only in-frame clones and drops some. The V and J calls and clone size are taken from that table; D and trimming were inferred from the DNA. The repertoire consists of some 120,000 clones, with roughly four fifths occurring once and the leading ten covering around 5.5%. Trimming stripped 4 bases from V and 2 bases from J, with 15 bases between. The CDR3 totals 16 residues. In germline, CDR1 is SGHRS, CDR2 YFSETQ.

The TCR sequence derives from a man in his 60s with acute or convalescent COVID-19. The gene calls are TRBV5-1 and TRBJ2-2; perhaps TRBD2 as D (5 bases). Sequenced material: peripheral blood. The CDR3 loop is CASSPSTGLNTGELFF. For the CDR3, the DNA is TGCGCCAGCAGCCCGTCGACGGGATTAAACACCGGGGAGCTGTTTTTT.